These T cell receptor beta chains were read from a single sample in a study of blood T cells in healthy people across ages. In TCRdb, the 5' RACE reads were re-called with MiXCR into one record per CDR3 protein. The table records roughly 900,000 distinct CDR3 sequences, 48% of them present only once. Sample: blood. The receptors come from a man in his thirties or forties in good health. CDR3s include the opening cysteine and the closing phenylalanine or tryptophan. A D gene is named only where the DNA matches it firmly. Some rows mark clone size as missing; the rest say once, few, many or name a class of expanded clone.

size	J	V	D	CDR3	DNA
NA	TRBJ2-3	TRBV7-2	NA	CASSGQISPDTQYF	TGTGCCAGCAGCGGACAGATATCACCAGATACGCAGTATTTT
few	TRBJ1-6	TRBV9	TRBD1	CASSIGTGVYNSPLHF	TGTGCCAGCAGCATAGGGACAGGGGTCTATAATTCACCCCTCCACTTT
NA	TRBJ1-2	TRBV3-1	TRBD1	CASSQEPGTVYGYTF	TGTGCCAGCAGCCAAGAACCCGGGACAGTCTATGGCTACACCTTC
NA	TRBJ2-3	TRBV11-2	NA	CASSLDDRHTQYF	TGTGCCAGCAGCTTAGACGATAGACATACGCAGTATTTT
many	TRBJ2-1	TRBV4-1	NA	CASSREGSSYNEQFF	TGCGCCAGCAGCCGAGAGGGGAGCTCCTACAATGAGCAGTTCTTC
NA	TRBJ2-1	TRBV29-1	NA	CSVEDPGLAAGGQFF	TGCAGCGTTGAAGACCCGGGACTAGCCGCAGGGGGCCAGTTCTTC
NA	TRBJ2-1	TRBV14	NA	CASSQDGANEQFF	TGTGCCAGCAGCCAAGATGGGGCCAATGAGCAGTTCTTC
once	TRBJ1-2	TRBV11-3	NA	CASSREGQGPHKDGYTF	TGTGCCAGCAGTCGAGAGGGGCAGGGCCCCCATAAGGATGGCTACACCTTC
NA	TRBJ1-1	TRBV13	TRBD1	CASSAGGYRGSTEAFF	TGTGCCAGCAGCGCGGGGGGGTACAGGGGATCCACTGAAGCTTTCTTT
NA	TRBJ2-1	TRBV2	TRBD2	CAVAGLAYNEQFF	TGTGCCGTAGCGGGATTAGCCTACAATGAGCAGTTCTTC
NA	TRBJ2-1	TRBV5-1	NA	CASSLGLQGNYNEQFF	TGCGCCAGCAGCCTCGGACTGCAGGGGAACTACAATGAGCAGTTCTTC
many	TRBJ2-4	TRBV18	NA	CASSPLAWGGDQYF	TGTGCCAGCTCACCCTTAGCGTGGGGAGGTGACCAGTACTTC
few	TRBJ2-1	TRBV6-2/TRBV6-3	NA	CASSYPQPQFF	TGTGCCAGCAGTTACCCACAACCGCAGTTCTTC
NA	TRBJ2-3	TRBV20-1	TRBD2	CSARDAGGPNTQYF	TGCAGTGCTAGAGATGCGGGGGGGCCGAATACGCAGTATTTT
NA	TRBJ2-5	TRBV7-9	TRBD1	CASSSPVRQGEKTQYF	TGTGCCAGCAGCTCTCCGGTGAGACAGGGGGAAAAGACCCAGTACTTC
NA	TRBJ1-5	TRBV4-3	NA	CASSQELSQLGNQPQHF	TGCGCCAGCAGCCAAGAGTTAAGCCAGTTAGGCAATCAGCCCCAGCATTTT
NA	TRBJ2-3	TRBV7-9	NA	CASSPYLGSTDTQYF	TGTGCCAGCAGCCCGTATCTTGGGAGCACAGATACGCAGTATTTT
NA	TRBJ2-7	TRBV3-1	NA	CASSQDMARGLYEQYF	TGTGCCAGCAGCCAAGACATGGCGAGAGGATTATACGAGCAGTACTTC
NA	TRBJ1-2	TRBV28	NA	CASTKRVDFYGYTF	TGTGCCAGTACTAAAAGGGTGGATTTCTATGGCTACACCTTC
NA	TRBJ2-1	TRBV15	NA	CATSRDQRLQNEQFF	TGTGCCACCAGCAGAGATCAGAGACTCCAAAATGAGCAGTTCTTC
few	TRBJ2-3	TRBV7-9	NA	CASSSREQNTDTQYF	TGTGCCAGCAGCTCCCGGGAACAGAACACAGATACGCAGTATTTT
NA	TRBJ2-7	TRBV5-1	TRBD1	CASSTQTGGNEQYF	TGCGCCAGCAGCACCCAGACAGGGGGCAACGAGCAGTACTTC
once	TRBJ1-1	TRBV5-6	NA	CASSGPDSLNTEAFF	TGTGCCAGCAGCGGGCCCGACAGCCTGAACACTGAAGCTTTCTTT
NA	TRBJ1-1	TRBV5-1	TRBD1	CASSGSQTGANTEAFF	TGCGCCAGCAGCGGGTCCCAGACAGGGGCGAACACTGAAGCTTTCTTT
NA	TRBJ2-5	TRBV13	NA	CASSLPLEETQYF	TGTGCCAGCAGCTTACCCCTAGAGGAGACCCAGTACTTC
NA	TRBJ2-7	TRBV2	TRBD1	CASSTGQGAVTYEQYF	TGTGCCAGCAGTACCGGACAGGGGGCGGTGACCTACGAGCAGTACTTC
once	TRBJ1-4	TRBV7-9	NA	CASSFLRSGPTNEKLFF	TGTGCCAGCAGCTTCCTTCGCAGCGGGCCAACTAATGAAAAACTGTTTTTT
NA	TRBJ2-7	TRBV3-1	TRBD1	CASSQRTGLSYEQYF	TGTGCCAGCAGCCAAAGGACAGGGCTCTCCTACGAGCAGTACTTC
NA	TRBJ1-4	TRBV5-1	TRBD1	CASSFRTGITNEKLFF	TGCGCCAGCAGCTTCCGGACAGGGATTACTAATGAAAAACTGTTTTTT
NA	TRBJ1-2	TRBV20-1	NA	CSARDREGYYGYTF	TGCAGTGCTAGAGATCGGGAAGGGTACTATGGCTACACCTTC
NA	TRBJ1-1	TRBV28	NA	CASSSSRPLGGTEAFF	TGTGCCAGCAGTTCCTCCCGCCCCCTCGGAGGTACTGAAGCTTTCTTT
NA	TRBJ1-4	TRBV12-3/TRBV12-4	NA	CASSSQGEVFEKLFF	TGTGCCAGCAGTTCACAGGGAGAAGTCTTTGAAAAACTGTTTTTT
NA	TRBJ1-2	TRBV6-6	NA	CASSFREDGYTF	TGTGCCAGCAGTTTCAGGGAAGACGGCTACACCTTC
NA	TRBJ2-3	TRBV5-6	TRBD2	CASSFGGTGYTDTQYF	TGTGCCAGCAGCTTCGGGGGGACGGGCTATACAGATACGCAGTATTTT
once	TRBJ2-5	TRBV20-1	TRBD2	CSASGGDQETQYF	TGCAGTGCTAGTGGGGGGGACCAAGAGACCCAGTACTTC
once	TRBJ1-5	TRBV5-1	NA	CASSVNSNQPQHF	TGCGCCAGCAGCGTGAATAGCAATCAGCCCCAGCATTTT
NA	TRBJ1-5	TRBV27	TRBD1	CASSLRQGGDQPQHF	TGTGCCAGCAGTTTACGACAGGGAGGGGATCAGCCCCAGCATTTT